The clone carrying this TCR beta chain has ten or more counts. Its specificity is unknown. The sample comes from a study of T-cell memory formation after mild COVID-19. General study findings and limits: Several responding clones turned up in pre-infection memory, indicating that cross-reactive memory may have taken part. For contracting clones, CD4+ ones sat mainly in CM and EM, CD8+ in EMRA.

5'RACE with constant-segment primers built TCRalpha and TCRbeta cDNA libraries with UMIs. One entry per CDR3 protein results from TCRdb running MiXCR on the 5' RACE reads. The table has nearly 40,000 distinct CDR3 sequences, about 6.1% seen once. The sequenced sample consisted of PBMCs or a T cell subset sorted from them (not recorded which). The clonotype originates from an adult who had mild COVID-19 (a few samples of this study predate the infection). Cell type and time point are not known.

This chain's CDR3 is CASSLAGQTYGYTF. The CDR3 DNA reads as TGTGCCAGCAGTCTCGCGGGACAAACCTATGGCTACACCTTC. V usage is TRBV12-3 or TRBV12-4 and J usage is TRBJ1-2; D is perhaps TRBD1 (6 bases). The CDR3 contains 14 residues. V was pared by 5 bases and J by 4 bases, with 14 bases between.